This TCR beta chain was captured by sequencing in a study of beta chain features in type 1 diabetes. Every isolated RNA sample was fully reverse transcribed, so sequencing captured expressed TCRB transcripts. This table comes from immunoSEQ multiplex PCR, and its TCRdb copy is limited to in-frame clones, with some not included. The sample carries hundreds of thousands of clones, around 15% recorded once. The table lists this clone with a few counts. No antigen is known for it. General observations from the study: Shorter templates might be favored by PCR, and equally so in patients and in controls.

Markers CD45RO/CCR7/CD25/CD127/CD95/CD27 served to sort CD4+ naive, central memory, regulatory and stem cell-like memory cells. Each of the sorted populations had a purity greater than 95%. CDR1 and CDR2 from the germline V gene are MNHEY and SMNVEV (reference sequence). The CDR3 covers 15 residues. Trimming cost V 8 bases and J 5 bases; bases outside gene matches: 6. This chain connects TRBV27 to TRBJ2-3, with TRBD2 matching 14 bases. This receptor was obtained from a man in his late teens or twenties in good health. Sequencing was done on a sample of naive CD4+ T cells from blood. Written as DNA, the CDR3 is TGTGCCAGCTCGACTAGCGGGGGGGCAGTAGATACGCAGTATTTT. Encoded protein: CASSTSGGAVDTQYF.